In its sample, the clone carrying this T cell receptor (beta chain) was seen many times. Its antigen remains unknown. CDR3 length equals 12 residues. V was pared by 6 bases and J by 5 bases, with 10 bases between. CDR1 is SQVTM and CDR2 is ANQGSEA in the germline V gene. cDNA synthesis used the whole RNA isolate, giving expressed TCRB sequences. Sequenced by immunoSEQ multiplex PCR; TCRdb stores in-frame clones only, minus some. The table includes 300,000 to 350,000 clones, 9.3% detected once. This sample stems from a study of beta chain features in type 1 diabetes. General observations from the study: Among all four CD4+ subsets, Type 1 diabetes patients had TCRB CDR3s that were moderately but significantly shorter.

The chain uses TRBV29-1 and TRBJ2-2, with D tentatively TRBD1 (5 bases). The clonotype was recovered from a man aged 30-40 years with type 1 diabetes. The sample comprised central memory CD4+ T cells from blood. The CDR3 protein is CSVVQGTGELFF. CDR3 DNA sequence: TGCAGCGTCGTTCAGGGTACCGGGGAGCTGTTTTTT.